The 21 T cell receptor beta chains presented below share a single source sample, sequenced in a study of cytomegalovirus exposure and HLA in healthy donors. A multiplex PCR was run with 60 Vbeta primers and 13 Jbeta primers. Clones were read by immunoSEQ multiplex PCR, and TCRdb kept only the in-frame ones, dropping some. This sample yields 30,000 to 40,000 clones, of which 68% are seen a single time; about 4% belongs to the top ten. Sequencing input: PBMCs. These receptors were obtained from a man aged 35 to 55 in good health and CMV-seronegative.

The chain carries TRBV7-2 and TRBJ1-1; D perhaps matches TRBD1 (5 bases). Trimming pared 4 bases from V and 4 bases from J, leaving 16 bases between. CDR3 length: 15 amino acids. Germline V gives CDR1 SGHTA, CDR2 FQGNSA. The CDR3 sequence: CASSSEQARGTEAFF. The CDR3 DNA reads as TGTGCCAGCAGCTCGGAACAGGCTCGTGGCACTGAAGCTTTCTTT. Filled out from reference TRBV7-2 and TRBJ1-1, the complete variable domain reads GAGVSQSPSNKVTEKGKDVELRCDPISGHTALYWYRQSLGQGLEFLIYFQGNSAPDKSGLPSDRFSAERTGGSVSTLTIQRTQQEDSAVYLCASSSEQARGTEAFFGQGTRLTVV.

This clone was seen only a few times. As DNA, the CDR3 is TGTGCCCTCGGGGAGGACGCCTACGAGCAGTACTTC. It translates to CALGEDAYEQYF. The rearrangement links TRBV2 to TRBJ2-7; D possibly corresponds to TRBD2 (6 bases). This CDR3 has 12 amino acids. Trimming cost V 11 bases and J 2 bases, with 13 bases left between them. Germline lookup yields CDR1 SNHLY and CDR2 FYNNEI.

The chain is built from TRBV11-3 and TRBJ2-1; a weak D match, TRBD2 (5 bases). The CDR3 runs 14 residues. With 4 bases removed from V and 7 bases from J, the gap between germline ends came to 14 bases. The V gene's germline CDR1 is SGHNT and CDR2 YENEEA. The CDR3 sequence is CASSSRTGSNEQFF. The CDR3 coding sequence is TGTGCCAGCAGCTCCCGGACGGGAAGTAATGAGCAGTTCTTC.

Written as DNA, the CDR3 is TGTGCCAGCAGTTATACTAGCGGGGGAGCCCTGTACTTC. Its protein is CASSYTSGGALYF. The chain recombines TRBV6-5 with TRBJ2-5, with 11 bases identical to TRBD2. The CDR3 length is 13 residues. Trimming cost V 3 bases and J 13 bases; bases outside gene matches: 7. The germline V gene has CDR1 MNHEY and CDR2 SVGAGI.

The chain carries TRBV4-2 and TRBJ2-7; 8 bases fit TRBD1. V was pared by 0 bases and J by 5 bases, with 9 bases of the junction left unmatched. Per germline, CDR1 LGHNA and CDR2 YNFKEQ. This CDR3 spans 16 amino acids. As DNA, the CDR3 is TGTGCCAGCAGCCAAGATCCCAGGGGGCGCCTCAACGAGCAGTACTTC. As protein: CASSQDPRGRLNEQYF.

The chain uses TRBV6-5 and TRBJ1-1; a possible D gene is TRBD1 (5 bases). V was trimmed by 6 bases and J by 5 bases, leaving 13 bases between them. The CDR3 sequence is 13 residues long. Germline CDR1 MNHEY, CDR2 SVGAGI. The CDR3 reads CASSRQGWTEAFF. The DNA for the CDR3 is TGTGCCAGCAGCCGCCAGGGCTGGACTGAAGCTTTCTTT.

The J gene is TRBJ1-2, the V gene TRBV6-1, with D tentatively TRBD1 (5 bases). Trimming took 3 bases from V and 4 from J, leaving 12 bases between them. Germline loops: CDR1 MNHNS, CDR2 SASEGT. The length of the CDR3 is 14 residues. CDR3 region: CASSDPTASYGYTF. In DNA, the CDR3 is TGTGCCAGCAGTGATCCGACAGCATCCTATGGCTACACCTTC.

This clone was picked up many times. The rearrangement joins TRBV19 to TRBJ1-5; D is perhaps TRBD1 (5 bases). Trimming cost V 7 bases and J 7 bases, with 17 bases left between them. The CDR3 spans 14 residues. The germline gives CDR1 LNHDA, CDR2 SQIVND (reference sequence). The CDR3 loop reads CASTQERGRQPQHF. CDR3 in DNA: TGTGCCAGTACCCAAGAAAGGGGAAGACAGCCCCAGCATTTT.

This chain uses TRBV28 with TRBJ1-2; maybe TRBD1 (6 bases). V lost 4 bases and J lost 4, with 16 bases in between. Looked up from germline, CDR1 is MDHEN and CDR2 is SYDVKM. The CDR3 is made up of 15 amino acids. The CDR3 region has the DNA TGTGCCAGCAGTTCGCGGGGGCAGGGTGGCTATGGCTACACCTTC. Translated, it gives CASSSRGQGGYGYTF.

The chain carries TRBV6-5 and TRBJ1-6; D possibly corresponds to TRBD1 (5 bases). The germline CDR1 and CDR2 sequences are MNHEY and SVGAGI. This CDR3 comprises 13 residues. V lost 6 bases to trimming and J lost 10 bases, with 13 bases between them. CDR3: CASRLGWGSPLHF. CDR3 nucleotides: TGTGCCAGCAGATTAGGTTGGGGCTCACCCCTCCACTTT.

J is TRBJ1-1 and V is TRBV2, with D possibly TRBD1 on 5 matching bases. V lost 6 bases and J 4 bases, leaving 18 bases between the germline ends. Germline V gene data show CDR1 as SNHLY and CDR2 as FYNNEI. There are 15 residues in the CDR3. The CDR3 reads CASRTQGGTATEAFF. CDR3 sequence (DNA): TGTGCCAGCAGAACCCAGGGAGGTACGGCCACTGAAGCTTTCTTT.

As DNA, the CDR3 is TGTGCCAGCAGCGCCGGGTCGAACACTGAAGCTTTCTTT. Protein sequence: CASSAGSNTEAFF. The gene calls are TRBV9 and TRBJ1-1; unclear D gene. Per germline, CDR1 SGDLS and CDR2 YYNGEE. This CDR3 spans 13 amino acids. V lost 3 bases and J 1 base, leaving 7 bases between the germline ends.

This clone was counted once. The V and J genes are TRBV7-2 and TRBJ2-2, with TRBD1 matching over 9 bases. J lost 4 bases, V lost 2 bases, and 2 bases had no gene match. CDR1 SGHTA and CDR2 FQGNSA come from the germline V gene. The CDR3 runs 15 residues. The CDR3: CASSLTGGITGELFF. For the CDR3, the DNA is TGTGCCAGCAGCTTAACAGGGGGCATCACCGGGGAGCTGTTTTTT.

This clone was seen a single time. V gene TRBV7-2 combines with J gene TRBJ2-7; TRBD1 matches 9 bases. This CDR3 spans 15 amino acids. Germline lookup yields CDR1 SGHTA and CDR2 FQGNSA. The V segment lost 1 base and the J segment 3 bases; nucleotides outside the gene matches: 4. Here the CDR3 reads CASSLGMTGGYEQYF. CDR3 coding DNA: TGTGCCAGCAGCTTAGGTATGACAGGGGGCTACGAGCAGTACTTC.

The chain couples TRBV2 to TRBJ2-5; D might be TRBD1 (5 bases). Per the germline V gene, CDR1 is SNHLY and CDR2 is FYNNEI. V lost 6 bases and J lost 5, with 16 bases in between. The CDR3 spans 14 residues. The CDR3, as DNA: TGTGCCAGCAGGGGTCCGGCAGGGTTGGAGACCCAGTACTTC. Protein: CASRGPAGLETQYF.

The rearrangement joins TRBV7-9 to TRBJ2-3; TRBD2 aligns across 7 bases. Germline lookup yields CDR1 SEHNR and CDR2 FQNEAQ (reference sequence). The V and J ends lost 3 bases and 2 bases, in that order; junction bases with no gene match: 5. This CDR3 is 15 amino acids long. The CDR3, as DNA: TGTGCCAGCAGCTTCGGTCTAGCGGACACAGATACGCAGTATTTT. As protein: CASSFGLADTDTQYF.

There are a few counts of this clone. The chain uses TRBV30 and TRBJ1-3, with D unclear. V was shortened by 2 bases and J by 0 bases, with 8 bases between the two germline ends. This CDR3 spans 14 amino acids. Germline CDR1 is GTSNPN and CDR2 is SVGIG (reference sequence). CDR3 amino acids: CAWSLAYSGNTIYF. The CDR3 DNA reads as TGTGCCTGGAGTTTGGCTTACTCTGGAAACACCATATATTTT.

The genes are TRBV28 and TRBJ2-7; the match to TRBD1 covers 9 bases. V shed 5 bases and J 2 bases; nucleotides not matched to a gene: 7. The CDR3 loop spans 15 amino acids. Germline V gives CDR1 MDHEN, CDR2 SYDVKM. CDR3 sequence: CASSPGGQGPYEQYF. For the CDR3, the DNA is TGTGCCAGCAGTCCCGGGGGACAGGGACCCTACGAGCAGTACTTC.

The V gene is TRBV4-2, the J gene TRBJ2-7, with 10 bases matching TRBD1. Germline trimming cut 0 bases from V and 7 bases from J; bases unmatched to any gene: 27. CDR1 and CDR2 from the germline V gene are LGHNA and YNFKEQ. The CDR3 runs 22 residues. This CDR3 is CASSQDFVRRDRGLGPLWEQYF. The DNA of the CDR3 is TGTGCCAGCAGCCAAGACTTTGTCCGGCGGGACAGGGGCCTAGGCCCTCTATGGGAGCAGTACTTC.

This clone counts as medium-sized. The chain is built from TRBV11-2 and TRBJ1-2; D is possibly TRBD1 (5 bases). This CDR3 is built from 16 residues. V was shortened by 0 bases and J by 8 bases, with 19 bases between the two germline ends. Germline values: CDR1 SGHAT, CDR2 FQNNGV. CDR3 amino acids: CASSLDSWGSSGGYTF. For the CDR3, the DNA is TGTGCCAGCAGCTTAGATTCTTGGGGCAGTTCTGGCGGCTACACCTTC.

This clone was detected once. The CDR3 coding sequence is TGTGCCGGAGAGAGGGGGCATTTGGAGACCCAGTACTTC. It yields the protein CAGERGHLETQYF. The chain links TRBV30 to TRBJ2-5, with 7 bases matching TRBD1. This CDR3 spans 13 amino acids. The V segment lost 8 bases and the J segment 5 bases; nucleotides outside the gene matches: 11. Germline CDR1 GTSNPN, CDR2 SVGIG (reference sequence).